The clone carrying this T cell receptor beta chain has a count of ten or more. Its specificity is not known. The CDR3 spans 13 residues. Trimming pared 5 bases from V and 1 base from J, leaving 8 bases between. Germline values: CDR1 SGHAT, CDR2 FQNNGV. The record originates from a study of read filtering for tumor transcriptome and immune sequencing. About the study: TCR-mapped reads were about 4.05 to 10.27 million with IR-seq versus roughly 80 to 1273 with RNA-seq.

The library was built from about 400 ng RNA with molecular barcoded adaptors for alpha/delta and beta/gamma chains. TCRdb called the reads again in MiXCR, with one record for every CDR3 protein. Altogether around 130,000 distinct CDR3 sequences are present, roughly 13% being singletons, with the ten largest covering 7.5% to 10%. Regarding the study as a whole: IR-seq captured clonotypes deeper and more reliably than RNA-seq. Approximately 82% of IR-seq clonotypes had one read, totaling approximately 3.3% of reads; RNA-seq: approximately 73% and 42%.

The source of this sequence is a donor aged 40 or over with multiple myeloma. V is TRBV11-2 and J is TRBJ1-2; no firm D call. Sequenced input: a population of CD138-negative cells sorted from bone marrow. The CDR3 nucleotides are TGTGCCAGCAGCCGAGGGAATAACTATGGCTACACCTTC. Translation gives CASSRGNNYGYTF.